The 5 T cell receptor beta chains below all came from one sample that was sequenced in a study of blood T cell repertoires in COVID-19. Assay used: immunoSEQ multiplex PCR; TCRdb lists only in-frame clones, some missing. The top ten hold about 7% of the sample, which has about 170,000 clones, about 88% seen once. The sequenced sample was peripheral blood. The receptors shown here come from a woman of 80 years or more in a cohort sampled during active or convalescent COVID-19.

CDR3 nucleotides: TGTGCCAGCAGCCAAGATCTAGCGGCCGATACGCAGTATTTT. The encoded protein is CASSQDLAADTQYF. V and J are TRBV3-1 (or the pseudogene TRBV3-2) and TRBJ2-3; 7 nucleotides match TRBD2. With 0 bases clipped from V and 6 bases from J, the junction kept 3 bases outside the gene matches. The CDR3 extends over 14 amino acids. Germline V gene lookup returns CDR1 LGHDT and CDR2 YNNKEL (reference sequence).

This rearrangement joins TRBV9 to TRBJ2-1, with D unresolved. The CDR3 is made up of 15 amino acids. Germline values: CDR1 SGDLS, CDR2 YYNGEE. Deletions cut 0 bases from V and 4 bases from J, with 11 bases between. The CDR3, as DNA: TGTGCCAGCAGCGTAGAGGTGGCGGCTTACAATGAGCAGTTCTTC. It translates to CASSVEVAAYNEQFF.

The CDR3 is CASSQLINRGAEAFF. CDR3 coding DNA: TGCGCCAGCAGCCAACTAATAAACAGGGGCGCGGAAGCTTTCTTT. The V call is TRBV4-3, the J call TRBJ1-1, with TRBD1 matching over 7 bases. The CDR3 length is 15 residues. Unmatched junction bases numbered 11, after V lost 2 bases and J lost 8 bases. Looked up from germline, CDR1 is LGHNA and CDR2 is YSLEER.

The chain employs TRBV5-1 and TRBJ1-2; 7 bases map to TRBD1. The CDR3 totals 14 residues. J was trimmed by 2 bases and V by 4 bases; bases with no gene match: 5. The V gene's germline CDR1 is SGHRS and CDR2 YFSETQ. CDR3 amino acids: CASSPDRENYGYTF. In DNA, the CDR3 is TGCGCCAGCAGCCCAGACAGGGAGAACTATGGCTACACCTTC.

The chain links TRBV7-9 to TRBJ1-6; the D gene is possibly TRBD1 (5 bases). V shed 5 bases and J shed 7 bases, with 12 bases lying between them. The CDR3 sequence is 14 residues long. CDR1 and CDR2 (germline): SEHNR, FQNEAQ (reference sequence). CDR3 DNA sequence: TGTGCCAGCAGCCCTCACAGGCGGAATTCACCCCTCCACTTT. Its translation: CASSPHRRNSPLHF.